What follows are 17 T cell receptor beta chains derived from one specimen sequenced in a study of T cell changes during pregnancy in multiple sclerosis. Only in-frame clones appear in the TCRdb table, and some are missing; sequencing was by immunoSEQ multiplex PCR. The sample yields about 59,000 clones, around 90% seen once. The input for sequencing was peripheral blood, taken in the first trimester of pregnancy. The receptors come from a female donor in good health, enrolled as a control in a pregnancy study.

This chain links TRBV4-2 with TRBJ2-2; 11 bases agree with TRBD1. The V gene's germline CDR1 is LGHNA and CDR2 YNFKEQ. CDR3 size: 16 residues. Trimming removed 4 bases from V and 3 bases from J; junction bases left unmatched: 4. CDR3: CASSPRDRGDTGELFF. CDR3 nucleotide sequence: TGTGCCAGCAGCCCCAGGGACAGGGGGGACACCGGGGAGCTGTTTTTT.

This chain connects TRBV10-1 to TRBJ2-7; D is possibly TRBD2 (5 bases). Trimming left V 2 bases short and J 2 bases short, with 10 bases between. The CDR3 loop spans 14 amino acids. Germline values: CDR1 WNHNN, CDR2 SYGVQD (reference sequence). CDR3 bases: TGCGCCAGCAGTGAGAGCGGCGCGACCTACGAGCAGTACTTC. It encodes CASSESGATYEQYF.

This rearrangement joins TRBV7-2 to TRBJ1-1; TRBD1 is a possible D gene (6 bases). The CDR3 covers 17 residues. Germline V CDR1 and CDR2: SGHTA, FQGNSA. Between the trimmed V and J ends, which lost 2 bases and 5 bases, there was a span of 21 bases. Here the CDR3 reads CASSLTGTPSVVTEAFF. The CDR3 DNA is TGTGCCAGCAGCTTAACCGGGACACCCTCCGTCGTGACTGAAGCTTTCTTT.

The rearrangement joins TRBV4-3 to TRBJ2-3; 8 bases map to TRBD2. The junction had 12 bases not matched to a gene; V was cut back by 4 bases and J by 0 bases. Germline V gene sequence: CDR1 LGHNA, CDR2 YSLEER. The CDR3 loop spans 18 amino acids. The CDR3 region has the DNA TGCGCCAGCAGCCGAATTTGGCCGACTAGCGATAGCACAGATACGCAGTATTTT. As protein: CASSRIWPTSDSTDTQYF.

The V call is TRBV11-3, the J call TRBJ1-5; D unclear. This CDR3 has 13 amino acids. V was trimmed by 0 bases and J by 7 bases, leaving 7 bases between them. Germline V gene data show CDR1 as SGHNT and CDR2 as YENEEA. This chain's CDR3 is CASSLDGGQPQHF. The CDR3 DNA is TGTGCCAGCAGCTTAGATGGAGGGCAGCCCCAGCATTTT. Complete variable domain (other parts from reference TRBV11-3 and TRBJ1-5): EAGVVQSPRYKIIEKKQPVAFWCNPISGHNTLYWYLQNLGQGPELLIRYENEEAVDDSQLPKDRFSAERLKGVDSTLKIQPAELGDSAVYLCASSLDGGQPQHFGDGTRLSIL.

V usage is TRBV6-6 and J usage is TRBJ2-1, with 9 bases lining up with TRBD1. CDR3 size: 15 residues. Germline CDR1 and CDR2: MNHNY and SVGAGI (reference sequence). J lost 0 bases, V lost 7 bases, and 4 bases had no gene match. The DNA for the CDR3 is TGTGCCAGCACTATACAGGGGGCCTCCTACAATGAGCAGTTCTTC. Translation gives CASTIQGASYNEQFF.

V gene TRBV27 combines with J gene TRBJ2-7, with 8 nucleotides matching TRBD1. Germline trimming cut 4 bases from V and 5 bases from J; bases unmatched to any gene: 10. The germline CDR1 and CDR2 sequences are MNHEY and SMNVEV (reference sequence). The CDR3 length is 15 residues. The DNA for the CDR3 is TGTGCCAGCAGTTCCCTCCAGGGGGCGCGAGACGAGCAGTACTTC. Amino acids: CASSSLQGARDEQYF.

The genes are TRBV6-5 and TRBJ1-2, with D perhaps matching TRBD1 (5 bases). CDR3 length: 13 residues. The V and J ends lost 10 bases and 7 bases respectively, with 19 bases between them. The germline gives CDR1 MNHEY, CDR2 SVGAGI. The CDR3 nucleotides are TGTGCCACCATTCGGCAGGGTCAATCTGGCTACACCTTC. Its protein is CATIRQGQSGYTF.

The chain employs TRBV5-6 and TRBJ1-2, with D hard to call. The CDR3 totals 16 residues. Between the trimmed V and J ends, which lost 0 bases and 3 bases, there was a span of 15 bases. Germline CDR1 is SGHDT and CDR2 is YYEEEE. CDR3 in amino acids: CASSLAEGTSDYGYTF. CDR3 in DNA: TGTGCCAGCAGCTTGGCGGAGGGTACATCGGACTATGGCTACACCTTC.

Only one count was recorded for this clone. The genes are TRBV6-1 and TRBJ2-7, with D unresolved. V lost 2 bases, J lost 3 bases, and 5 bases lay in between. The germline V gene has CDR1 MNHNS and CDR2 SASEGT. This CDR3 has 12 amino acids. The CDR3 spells CASSETGYEQYF. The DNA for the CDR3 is TGTGCCAGCAGTGAAACCGGCTACGAGCAGTACTTC.

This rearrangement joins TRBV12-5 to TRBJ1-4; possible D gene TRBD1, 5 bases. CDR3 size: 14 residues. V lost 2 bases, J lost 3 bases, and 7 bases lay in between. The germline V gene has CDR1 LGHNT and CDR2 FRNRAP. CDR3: CASGLWGANEKLFF. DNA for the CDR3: TGTGCTAGTGGTTTGTGGGGGGCTAATGAAAAACTGTTTTTT.

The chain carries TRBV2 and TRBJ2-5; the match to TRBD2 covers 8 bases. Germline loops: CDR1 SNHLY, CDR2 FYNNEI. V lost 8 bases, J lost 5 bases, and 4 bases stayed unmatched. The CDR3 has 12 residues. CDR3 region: CASGGGLETQYF. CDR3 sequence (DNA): TGTGCCAGCGGCGGGGGGCTGGAGACCCAGTACTTC.

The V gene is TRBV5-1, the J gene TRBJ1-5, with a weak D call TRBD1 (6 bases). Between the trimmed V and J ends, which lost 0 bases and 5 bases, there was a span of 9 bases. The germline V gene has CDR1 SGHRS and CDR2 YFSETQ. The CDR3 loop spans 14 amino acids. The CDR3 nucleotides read TGCGCCAGCAGCTTGGACAGGGATGATCAGCCCCAGCATTTT. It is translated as CASSLDRDDQPQHF.

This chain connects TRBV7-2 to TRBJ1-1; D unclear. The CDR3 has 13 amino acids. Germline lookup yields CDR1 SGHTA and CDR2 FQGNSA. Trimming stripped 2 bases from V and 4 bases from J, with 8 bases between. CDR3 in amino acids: CASSLYRGTEAFF. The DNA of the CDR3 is TGTGCCAGCAGCTTATATCGAGGCACTGAAGCTTTCTTT.

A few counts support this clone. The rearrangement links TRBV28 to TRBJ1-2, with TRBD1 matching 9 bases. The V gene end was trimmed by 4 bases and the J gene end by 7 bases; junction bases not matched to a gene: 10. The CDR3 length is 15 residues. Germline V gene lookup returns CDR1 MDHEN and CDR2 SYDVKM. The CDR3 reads CASSSLTGGLGGYTF. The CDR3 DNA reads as TGTGCCAGCAGTTCCTTAACAGGGGGCTTAGGTGGCTACACCTTC.

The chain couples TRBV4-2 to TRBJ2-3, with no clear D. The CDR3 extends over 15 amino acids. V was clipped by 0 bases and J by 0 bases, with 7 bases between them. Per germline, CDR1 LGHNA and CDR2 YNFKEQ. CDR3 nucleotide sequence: TGTGCCAGCAGCCAAGATATGGGCAGCACAGATACGCAGTATTTT. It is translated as CASSQDMGSTDTQYF.

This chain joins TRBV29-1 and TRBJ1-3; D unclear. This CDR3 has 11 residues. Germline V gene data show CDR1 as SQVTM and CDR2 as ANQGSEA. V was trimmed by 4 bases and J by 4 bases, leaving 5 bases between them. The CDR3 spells CSVVTGNTIYF. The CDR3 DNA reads TGCAGCGTTGTGACAGGAAACACCATATATTTT. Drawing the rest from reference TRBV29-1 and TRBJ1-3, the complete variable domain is SAVISQKPSRDICQRGTSLTIQCQVDSQVTMMFWYRQQPGQSLTLIATANQGSEATYESGFVIDKFPISRPNLTFSTLTVSNMSPEDSSIYLCSVVTGNTIYFGEGSWLTVV.